A few counts support the clone carrying this T cell receptor beta chain. Its antigen remains unidentified. This record belongs to a study of T cells in Graves' hyperthyroidism and ophthalmopathy. Study at large: Blood was drawn when the patient was first diagnosed and still untreated.

Used for diagnoses were clinical symptoms, serum thyroxine and TRAb, thyroid ultrasound and orbital computed tomography. From 10 ml of fresh peripheral blood, PBMCs were isolated. The germline V gene encodes CDR1 LGHDT and CDR2 YNNKEL (reference sequence). V was cut by 3 bases and J by 1 base, with 13 bases left in between. The CDR3 is 16 amino acids. Amplification yielded TCR beta CDR3 regions, with RNA transcripts as the source. First-round RT-PCR targeting the TCR CDR3 was performed with the HTBI primer set. TCRdb re-called the multiplex PCR reads with MiXCR, one entry per CDR3 protein. The sample has approximately 370,000 distinct CDR3 sequences; approximately 18% are singletons. Study-level results: Ophthalmopathy was predicted by the model a median of roughly 6 months ahead of onset.

The V and J genes are TRBV3-1 and TRBJ2-1; TRBD2 is a possible D gene (6 bases). This TCR derives from a woman in her 30s with Graves' hyperthyroidism that later progressed to Graves' ophthalmopathy. Sequenced sample: blood. The CDR3 spells CASSHIGAGSYNEQFF. CDR3 coding DNA: TGTGCCAGCAGCCACATAGGGGCGGGGTCCTACAATGAGCAGTTCTTC.